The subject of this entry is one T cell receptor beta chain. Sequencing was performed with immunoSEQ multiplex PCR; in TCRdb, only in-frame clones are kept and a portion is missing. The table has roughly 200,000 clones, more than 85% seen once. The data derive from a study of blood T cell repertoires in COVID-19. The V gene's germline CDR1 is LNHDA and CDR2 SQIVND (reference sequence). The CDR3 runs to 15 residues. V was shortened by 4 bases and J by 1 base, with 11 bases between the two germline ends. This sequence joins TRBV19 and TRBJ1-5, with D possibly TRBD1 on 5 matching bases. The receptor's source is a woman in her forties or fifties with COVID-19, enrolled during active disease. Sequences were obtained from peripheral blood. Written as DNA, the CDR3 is TGTGCCAGTAGTACCGCAGGGATCAGCAATCAGCCCCAGCATTTT. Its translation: CASSTAGISNQPQHF.